This T cell receptor beta chain was documented in a study of T cell responses to AZD1222 COVID-19 vaccine. This table comes from immunoSEQ multiplex PCR, and its TCRdb copy is limited to in-frame clones, with some not included. Of about 110,000 clones detected, over 75% appear once; the ten largest clones hold approximately 17%. The CDR3 spans 18 residues. CDR1 and CDR2 from the germline V gene are SNHLY and FYNNEI. V was clipped by 3 bases and J by 5 bases; unmatched bases: 17. Sample: peripheral blood, taken on day 0 of AZD1222 vaccination. This sequence was found in an adult in good health. The chain has TRBV2 and TRBJ2-7, with TRBD1 matching 9 bases. This chain's CDR3 is CASSDNAPGTGWVHEQYF. The CDR3 DNA is TGTGCCAGCAGTGACAACGCCCCCGGGACAGGGTGGGTCCACGAGCAGTACTTC.